This T cell receptor (beta chain) was obtained from a study of cytomegalovirus exposure and HLA in healthy donors. The ends were cut back, 2 bases at V and 2 bases at J, with 8 bases in the middle. The CDR3 runs 13 residues. Per the germline V gene, CDR1 is SGHTS and CDR2 is YDEGEE. With 60 Vbeta and 13 Jbeta primers, the PCR was carried out. Sequencing was performed with immunoSEQ multiplex PCR; in TCRdb, only in-frame clones are kept and a portion is missing. Among some 150,000 clones listed, 75% to 85% were seen once. Sample: PBMCs. The TCR sequence derives from a woman between 45 and 60 years old in good health and CMV-seronegative. The rearrangement links TRBV5-8 to TRBJ2-7; the D gene is possibly TRBD1 (5 bases). The CDR3 region is CASSFVRAYEQYF. The CDR3 region has the DNA TGTGCCAGCAGCTTTGTCAGGGCCTACGAGCAGTACTTC.